This T cell receptor beta chain was recovered during a study of T cells in Graves' hyperthyroidism and ophthalmopathy. Every diagnosis used clinical symptoms, serum thyroxine and TRAb, thyroid ultrasound and orbital computed tomography. The germline gives CDR1 MNHEY, CDR2 SVGEGT. The CDR3 sequence is 14 residues long. The germline V and J ends were trimmed by 6 bases and 5 bases, with 14 bases remaining between them. From RNA transcripts, TCR beta CDR3 regions were amplified. TCR CDR3 underwent first-round RT-PCR with the HTBI primer set. TCRdb reprocessed the multiplex PCR reads via MiXCR and lists one record per CDR3 protein. The data hold around 540,000 distinct CDR3 sequences, with about 16% observed a single time. This clonotype was detected only a few times.

This sequence originates from a woman aged 25 to 39 with Graves' ophthalmopathy. Sequences were obtained from blood. The chain uses TRBV6-2 or TRBV6-3 and TRBJ2-1; D is perhaps TRBD2 (6 bases). The CDR3 DNA sequence: TGTGCCAGCAGGGGACTGTCGCTAGACAATGAGCAGTTCTTC. This encodes CASRGLSLDNEQFF.